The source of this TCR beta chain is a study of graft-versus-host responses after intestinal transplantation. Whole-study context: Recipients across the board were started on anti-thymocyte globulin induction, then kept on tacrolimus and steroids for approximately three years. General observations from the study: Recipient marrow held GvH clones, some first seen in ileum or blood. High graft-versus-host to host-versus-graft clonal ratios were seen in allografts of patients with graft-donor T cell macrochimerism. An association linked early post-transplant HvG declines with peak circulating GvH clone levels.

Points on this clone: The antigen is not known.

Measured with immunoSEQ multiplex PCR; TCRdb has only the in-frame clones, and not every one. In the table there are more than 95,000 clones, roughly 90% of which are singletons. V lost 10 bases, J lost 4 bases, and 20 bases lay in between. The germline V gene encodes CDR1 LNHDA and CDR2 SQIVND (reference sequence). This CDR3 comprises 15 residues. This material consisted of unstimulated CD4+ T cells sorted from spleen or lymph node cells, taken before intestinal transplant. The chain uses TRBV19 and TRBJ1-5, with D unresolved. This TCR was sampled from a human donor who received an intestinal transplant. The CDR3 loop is CATAPEPPINQPQHF. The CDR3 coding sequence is TGTGCCACTGCACCGGAGCCGCCGATTAATCAGCCCCAGCATTTT.